The 30 T cell receptor beta chains below all came from one sample that was sequenced in a study of regulatory T cells in long-lasting Graves disease. Documented time point: newly diagnosed GD, antithyroid drugs for less than 3 months. RNA isolated from PBMCs was used to make the TCR library. According to the study, TCR beta libraries were built with iRepertoire HTBI primers and CDR3-region Arm-PCR. TCRdb independently ran MiXCR on the multiplex PCR reads; one entry per CDR3 protein. Here the sample spans about 560,000 distinct CDR3 sequences, around 16% being singletons. This sample was shared with a second study, whose subject was T cells in Graves' hyperthyroidism and ophthalmopathy.

The specimen was peripheral blood mononuclear cells (PBMCs), collected at new diagnosis, from a patient treated with antithyroid drugs. These receptors all stem from a man younger than 30 with Graves disease.

This clonotype was counted ten times or more. The J gene is TRBJ1-1, the V gene TRBV20-1, with TRBD1 matching 9 bases. This CDR3 is built from 14 residues. The V gene's germline CDR1 is DFQATT and CDR2 SNEGSKA (reference sequence). The V and J ends lost 5 bases and 6 bases, in that order; junction bases with no gene match: 10. The CDR3 sequence is CSASLAGQGSEAFF. DNA for the CDR3: TGCAGTGCTTCCCTCGCGGGACAGGGCTCTGAAGCTTTCTTT.

This clonotype showed up many times. The chain combines TRBV6-1 with TRBJ2-3, with 10 bases that match TRBD1. The ends lost 6 bases at V and 6 bases at J; junction bases unmatched: 6. The germline V gene encodes CDR1 MNHNS and CDR2 SASEGT. This CDR3 region has 14 residues. The CDR3 nucleotides are TGTGCCAGCAGCGACAGGGGGCATACGGATACGCAGTATTTT. It yields the protein CASSDRGHTDTQYF.

This clonotype was seen only a few times. The chain couples TRBV5-1 to TRBJ2-1; weak D call: TRBD2 (5 bases). The V end was cut by 5 bases, the J end by 0 bases, with 15 bases between. Germline V gene lookup returns CDR1 SGHRS and CDR2 YFSETQ. The CDR3 has 16 amino acids. The CDR3 DNA reads as TGCGCCAGCAGATTGAGCGGATCGAGCTCCTACAATGAGCAGTTCTTC. It encodes CASRLSGSSSYNEQFF.

This clonotype was seen only a few times. V usage is TRBV19 and J usage is TRBJ2-5; D remains ambiguous. The germline V gene encodes CDR1 LNHDA and CDR2 SQIVND (reference sequence). This CDR3 has 14 residues. Trimming shortened V by 4 bases and J by 2 bases, and 11 bases separated the two germline ends. CDR3 DNA sequence: TGTGCCAGTAGTAAGCGTACCCGACAAGAGACCCAGTACTTC. Translating it yields CASSKRTRQETQYF.

The J gene is TRBJ2-7, the V gene TRBV9, with 10 bases aligning to TRBD2. The V gene end was trimmed by 3 bases and the J gene end by 5 bases; junction bases not matched to a gene: 8. CDR3 size: 15 residues. CDR1 and CDR2 from the germline V gene are SGDLS and YYNGEE. The CDR3 DNA sequence: TGTGCCAGCAGCGGTGGGGGGCTAGCGGGGGACGAGCAGTACTTC. Translation: CASSGGGLAGDEQYF.

This clonotype was observed a handful of times. The chain carries TRBV15 and TRBJ2-2; possibly TRBD2 for D (6 bases). Germline V gene data show CDR1 as LNHNV and CDR2 as YYDKDF (reference sequence). CDR3 size: 17 residues. Trimming stripped 5 bases from V and 5 bases from J, with 21 bases between. CDR3 DNA sequence: TGTGCCACCAGCCCGGACTACCCAGGAGGGGATACCGGGGAGCTGTTTTTT. Amino acids: CATSPDYPGGDTGELFF.

This clonotype has a count of ten or more. V gene TRBV20-1 combines with J gene TRBJ2-3; 8 nucleotides line up with TRBD2. Per germline, CDR1 DFQATT and CDR2 SNEGSKA (reference sequence). This CDR3 is 13 amino acids long. V dropped 6 bases and J dropped 8; count of bases not matched to a gene: 10. The CDR3 region has the DNA TGCAGTGCATCCGGGACTAGGCTTTTTACGCAGTATTTT. This codes for CSASGTRLFTQYF.

This clonotype appeared a few times. This rearrangement joins TRBV9 to TRBJ1-1; no clear D gene. The CDR3 sequence is 13 residues long. V was pared by 0 bases and J by 7 bases, with 10 bases between. Germline values: CDR1 SGDLS, CDR2 YYNGEE. The chain's CDR3 is CASSVDSDGEAFF. Here the CDR3 DNA reads TGTGCCAGCAGCGTAGACTCTGACGGTGAAGCTTTCTTT.

V gene TRBV27 combines with J gene TRBJ2-3; possible D gene TRBD1, 6 bases. Between the trimmed V and J ends, which lost 6 bases and 2 bases, there was a span of 15 bases. Germline CDR1 is MNHEY and CDR2 is SMNVEV (reference sequence). CDR3 length: 15 amino acids. CDR3 residues: CASSSYRTATDTQYF. CDR3 coding DNA: TGTGCCAGCAGCTCCTATAGGACAGCCACAGATACGCAGTATTTT.

V is TRBV6-1 and J is TRBJ2-2; D not certain. The CDR3 extends over 14 amino acids. Between the trimmed V and J ends, which lost 0 bases and 4 bases, there was a span of 6 bases. Per germline, CDR1 MNHNS and CDR2 SASEGT. CDR3 DNA: TGTGCCAGCAGTGAAGCTCGGGTCACCGGGGAGCTGTTTTTT. Protein sequence: CASSEARVTGELFF.

This clonotype was found many times. This chain uses TRBV2 with TRBJ2-1, with unresolved D. Deletions cut 7 bases from V and 6 bases from J, with 16 bases between. CDR3 length: 14 amino acids. The germline V gene has CDR1 SNHLY and CDR2 FYNNEI. This CDR3 reads CASIEDQPLNEQFF. The CDR3 DNA follows: TGTGCCAGCATCGAGGACCAGCCCCTCAATGAGCAGTTCTTC.

This clonotype has a count of ten or more. The chain employs TRBV19 and TRBJ1-6; no clear D gene. There are 16 residues in the CDR3. V was cut by 2 bases and J by 9 bases, with 17 bases left in between. Germline CDR1 LNHDA, CDR2 SQIVND (reference sequence). CDR3 sequence: CASSIRTAGQGSPLHF. The DNA for the CDR3 is TGTGCCAGTAGTATAAGGACGGCCGGTCAAGGTTCACCCCTCCACTTT.

The CDR3 here is CASSFVGGHNEQFF. Here the CDR3 DNA reads TGTGCCAGCAGCTTTGTGGGAGGGCACAATGAGCAGTTCTTC. This chain uses TRBV7-9 with TRBJ2-1; 7 bases are shared with TRBD2. CDR1 is SEHNR, CDR2 FQNEAQ, per germline (reference sequence). The CDR3 has 14 residues. The trim removed 3 bases at V and 5 bases at J, leaving 4 bases unmatched.

The rearrangement uses TRBV6-1 and TRBJ1-1; unclear D gene. The germline CDR1 and CDR2 sequences are MNHNS and SASEGT. There are 11 residues in the CDR3. With 3 bases removed from V and 7 bases from J, the gap between germline ends came to 6 bases. The CDR3 is CASSEGGEAFF. CDR3 DNA: TGTGCCAGCAGTGAGGGCGGTGAAGCTTTCTTT.

The V call is TRBV30, the J call TRBJ2-2; D gene uncertain. This CDR3 has 13 residues. Germline CDR1 and CDR2: GTSNPN and SVGIG (reference sequence). V was pared by 3 bases and J by 6 bases, with 11 bases between. CDR3 sequence (DNA): TGTGCCTGGAGCGGACGTCTGGCCGGGGAGCTGTTTTTT. Residues: CAWSGRLAGELFF.

At least ten counts were recorded for this clonotype. V usage is TRBV2 and J usage is TRBJ2-1, with D uncertain. This CDR3 region has 12 residues. The V gene lost 3 bases and the J gene lost 4 bases, with 4 bases spanning the gap. In germline, CDR1 is SNHLY, CDR2 FYNNEI. CDR3 DNA sequence: TGTGCCAGCAGTGAGAGATACAATGAGCAGTTCTTC. This encodes CASSERYNEQFF.

A word on this clonotype: This clone may be a read error of a much larger clone one base away. V gene TRBV30 combines with J gene TRBJ2-5; D gene unclear. Trimming left V 5 bases short and J 9 bases short, with 22 bases between. The CDR3 is 14 residues long. The germline gives CDR1 GTSNPN, CDR2 SVGIG (reference sequence). CDR3 nucleotide sequence: TGTGCCTGGGGTTCCGTCCGGGCGCTCGAGGCCCAGTACTTC. The encoded protein is CAWGSVRALEAQYF.

A few counts support this clonotype. The CDR3 sequence: CAWLNGFAEAFF. For the CDR3, the DNA is TGTGCCTGGTTGAATGGATTCGCTGAAGCTTTCTTT. This chain connects TRBV30 to TRBJ1-1, with D hard to call. CDR3 length: 12 residues. In germline, CDR1 is GTSNPN, CDR2 SVGIG (reference sequence). Trimming shortened V by 5 bases and J by 6 bases, and 13 bases separated the two germline ends.

This clonotype has only a few counts. The gene calls are TRBV9 and TRBJ2-7; D may be TRBD1 or TRBD2 (5 bases each). The germline gives CDR1 SGDLS, CDR2 YYNGEE. The CDR3 is 14 amino acids. With 6 bases removed from V and 2 bases from J, the gap between germline ends came to 15 bases. CDR3: CASTIRGPTYEQYF. CDR3 sequence (DNA): TGTGCCAGCACAATACGGGGCCCTACCTACGAGCAGTACTTC.

This clonotype was recorded many times. The J gene is TRBJ2-5, the V gene TRBV10-3; D may be TRBD1 or TRBD2 (5 bases each). With 4 bases removed from V and 1 base from J, the gap between germline ends came to 10 bases. CDR1 is ENHRY and CDR2 is SYGVKD in the germline V gene. The CDR3 extends over 14 amino acids. CDR3 nucleotide sequence: TGTGCCATCAGTGCCGGGACGGGCCAAGAGACCCAGTACTTC. Translation: CAISAGTGQETQYF.

J is TRBJ1-1 and V is TRBV6-1, with TRBD1 as a possible D gene (5 bases). The CDR3 contains 13 residues. V was shortened by 9 bases and J by 3 bases, with 14 bases between the two germline ends. Germline CDR1 is MNHNS and CDR2 is SASEGT. The DNA of the CDR3 is TGTGCCAGTGGATCTCAGGGAGACACTGAAGCTTTCTTT. Its protein is CASGSQGDTEAFF.

The genes are TRBV12-3 or TRBV12-4 and TRBJ2-1; the D gene is possibly TRBD2 (6 bases). V was shortened by 5 bases and J by 3 bases, with 17 bases between the two germline ends. The CDR3 length is 16 residues. CDR3 DNA: TGTGCCAGCAGTCCGGAGGAGGGCGTTTACTACAATGAGCAGTTCTTC. This codes for CASSPEEGVYYNEQFF.

The V gene is TRBV5-1, the J gene TRBJ2-6; D may be TRBD1 (6 bases). Trimming took 0 bases from V and 0 from J, leaving 13 bases between them. The CDR3 consists of 18 residues. In germline, CDR1 is SGHRS, CDR2 YFSETQ. The CDR3 coding sequence is TGCGCCAGCAGCTTGGGTCTCACAGGGACCTCTGGGGCCAACGTCCTGACTTTC. This encodes CASSLGLTGTSGANVLTF.

In its sample, this clonotype was seen many times. The gene calls are TRBV10-3 and TRBJ2-1; perhaps D is TRBD1 or TRBD2 (6 bases each). The CDR3 covers 16 residues. V shed 6 bases and J shed 0 bases, with 15 bases lying between them. Germline V gene sequence: CDR1 ENHRY, CDR2 SYGVKD. For the CDR3, the DNA is TGTGCCATCAGGGGGGTCAGGGGAGGCTCCTACAATGAGCAGTTCTTC. Translation: CAIRGVRGGSYNEQFF.

The V and J genes are TRBV12-3 or TRBV12-4 and TRBJ2-1, with 10 bases matching TRBD2. V gave up 3 bases and J gave up 7 bases; unmatched junction bases: 6. The CDR3 has 15 amino acids. The CDR3 spells CASSLSSGRWNEQFF. CDR3 bases: TGTGCCAGCAGTTTGAGTAGCGGGAGGTGGAATGAGCAGTTCTTC.

This clonotype was seen many times. The CDR3 here is CASSFGYRVTYEQYF. The CDR3 DNA is TGTGCCAGCAGCTTTGGCTACAGGGTCACCTACGAGCAGTACTTC. This chain uses TRBV7-9 with TRBJ2-7, with D perhaps matching TRBD1 (6 bases). Germline V CDR1 and CDR2: SEHNR, FQNEAQ (reference sequence). The V end lost 3 bases, the J end lost 2 bases, and 14 bases lay between the germline ends. This CDR3 has 15 amino acids.

The chain couples TRBV28 to TRBJ1-2, with a weak D call TRBD1 (5 bases). Trimming removed 6 bases from V and 8 bases from J, with 13 bases in between. The CDR3 is 12 residues long. Germline CDR1 and CDR2: MDHEN and SYDVKM. CDR3 sequence (DNA): TGTGCCAGCAGCCCAGGGCTTGGGGGCTACACCTTC. Translated, it gives CASSPGLGGYTF.

Ten or more counts support this clonotype. This chain links TRBV30 with TRBJ2-3; weak D call: TRBD1 (5 bases). The CDR3 covers 14 residues. Trimming shortened V by 5 bases and J by 2 bases, and 14 bases separated the two germline ends. Germline-derived CDR1 and CDR2 are GTSNPN and SVGIG (reference sequence). CDR3 in DNA: TGTGCCTGGTCTGGGGCTATCAACACAGATACGCAGTATTTT. As protein: CAWSGAINTDTQYF.

This clonotype was counted ten times or more. CDR3 coding DNA: TGTGCCAGCAGTCCCCGGTCTCCTGGGGGTGAGCAGTTCTTC. Translation gives CASSPRSPGGEQFF. The chain is built from TRBV12-3 or TRBV12-4 and TRBJ2-1; TRBD1 or TRBD2 may be the D gene (5 bases each). The CDR3 extends over 14 amino acids. V was clipped by 5 bases and J by 9 bases, with 17 bases between them.

This clonotype was recorded a few times. The chain combines TRBV7-9 with TRBJ2-7; no reliable D call. The CDR3 is made up of 12 amino acids. V lost 1 base and J lost 6, with 7 bases in between. Per the germline V gene, CDR1 is SEHNR and CDR2 is FQNEAQ (reference sequence). For the CDR3, the DNA is TGTGCCAGCAGCTTAGGCGACGGCGAGCAGTACTTC. Its translation is CASSLGDGEQYF.